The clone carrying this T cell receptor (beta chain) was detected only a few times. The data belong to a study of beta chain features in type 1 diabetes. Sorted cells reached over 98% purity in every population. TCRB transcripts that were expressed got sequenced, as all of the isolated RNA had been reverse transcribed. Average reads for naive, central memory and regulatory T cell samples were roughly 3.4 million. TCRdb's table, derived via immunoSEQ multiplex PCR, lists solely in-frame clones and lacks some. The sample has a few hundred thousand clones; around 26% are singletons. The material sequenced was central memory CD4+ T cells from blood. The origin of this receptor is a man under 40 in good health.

The CDR3 DNA reads as TGTGCCAGCTCACAAACGAACACCGGGGAGCTGTTTTTT. This gives the protein CASSQTNTGELFF. The rearrangement links TRBV18 to TRBJ2-2, with D uncertain. The CDR3 contains 13 residues. Germline-derived CDR1 and CDR2 are KGHSH and LQKENI. With 4 bases removed from V and 0 bases from J, the gap between germline ends came to 3 bases.